Presented here are 6 T cell receptor beta chains from one specimen sequenced in a study of T-cell reconstitution after alpha-beta-depleted transplantation in children (dated by TCRdb to about 2016). The library came from PCR. For sequencing, an Illumina HiSeq 2500 was employed. Molecular barcoding was employed in the preparation of TCR libraries, with unique molecular identifiers being used to normalize TCRbeta repertoire quantification. The raw public data were reprocessed by TCRdb itself: fastp quality trimming at Q25, MiXCR clonotype calling, in-frame beta chains only. Here each entry gathers all rows of one CDR3 protein and keeps the most common genes and DNA. The sample table records 500,000 to 600,000 distinct CDR3 sequences; around a third of these occur just once. In total, the top ten clones hold less than 2.5% of the sample. Material: PBMCs from the stem cell graft donor, obtained from the stem cell graft. The origin of the receptors is a human donor who donated a stem cell graft to a child with aplastic anemia.

This clonotype was detected only a few times. The rearrangement uses TRBV12-3 or TRBV12-4 and TRBJ1-1; D uncertain. CDR3 size: 11 residues. V was clipped by 3 bases and J by 7 bases, with 6 bases between them. CDR3 nucleotide sequence: TGTGCCAGCAGTTTCGGGTTTGAAGCTTTCTTT. Translated, it gives CASSFGFEAFF.

Details on this clonotype: One end of the junction is discordant with germline, which a read error may explain. The chain has TRBV12-3 or TRBV12-4 and TRBJ2-7; D perhaps matches TRBD1 (5 bases). The CDR3 totals 12 residues. The CDR3: CGSSRQGPEQYF. The CDR3 bases are TGTGGCAGCAGTCGCCAGGGCCCCGAGCAGTACTTC.

V gene TRBV25-1 combines with J gene TRBJ2-2; possible D gene TRBD2, 6 bases. The CDR3 has 16 amino acids. V was clipped by 3 bases and J by 1 base, with 12 bases between them. Looked up from germline, CDR1 is MGHDK and CDR2 is SYGVNS. The DNA of the CDR3 is TGTGCCAGCAGTGATTACGAGGGAGGGAACACCGGGGAGCTGTTTTTT. This codes for CASSDYEGGNTGELFF.

V is TRBV15 and J is TRBJ2-3, with 16 bases lining up with TRBD2. CDR1 and CDR2 from the germline V gene are LNHNV and YYDKDF (reference sequence). There are 18 residues in the CDR3. V shed 0 bases, J shed 6 bases, and the junction held 6 bases outside the gene matches. CDR3 sequence: CATSRDAGLAGGGDTQYF. The CDR3 DNA follows: TGTGCCACCAGCAGAGATGCGGGACTAGCGGGAGGGGGTGATACGCAGTATTTT.

This clonotype was seen only a few times. The chain is built from TRBV20-1 and TRBJ2-1; D remains unclear. The germline V gene has CDR1 DFQATT and CDR2 SNEGSKA (reference sequence). The CDR3 runs 12 residues. The V end lost 0 bases, the J end lost 12 bases, and 12 bases lay between the germline ends. CDR3 sequence reads: CSARDSPAGQFF. Here the CDR3 DNA reads TGCAGTGCTAGAGATTCTCCGGCCGGGCAGTTCTTC.

The rearrangement links TRBV20-1 to TRBJ2-1; 7 bases agree with TRBD2. Germline loops: CDR1 DFQATT, CDR2 SNEGSKA (reference sequence). V lost 4 bases, J lost 6 bases, and 9 bases stayed unmatched. The CDR3 has 14 amino acids. CDR3 protein: CSANPSGMGNEQFF. Written as DNA, the CDR3 is TGCAGTGCTAATCCGAGCGGGATGGGCAATGAGCAGTTCTTC.